This is a list of T cell receptor beta chains from one sample in a study of T cell changes during pregnancy in multiple sclerosis. Here immunoSEQ multiplex PCR was the method, and the copy in TCRdb shows in-frame clones only, minus some. The sample includes approximately 60,000 clones, under 95% of them seen just once. The input for sequencing was peripheral blood, taken in the second trimester of pregnancy. These receptors originate from a female donor with multiple sclerosis, enrolled in a pregnancy study. CDR3s include the opening cysteine and the closing phenylalanine or tryptophan. The D gene is left open where the match is weak. Some rows have no size entry. The others give once, few or many, or a class for an expanded clone.

d_gene	abundance	v_gene	j_gene	CDR3nt	CDR3aa
NA	NA	TRBV10-3	TRBJ2-7	TGTGCCATCAGGCCGGGAGAGCCGATTTACGAGCAGTACTTC	CAIRPGEPIYEQYF
NA	once	TRBV18	TRBJ1-1	TGTGCCAGCGAGATCCGCGCCCGGAGGGCGAGCACTGAAGCTTTCTTT	CASEIRARRASTEAFF
NA	NA	TRBV28	TRBJ2-7	TGTGCCAGCAGGGTCTACCACAGGGCCAGCTACGAGCAGTACTTC	CASRVYHRASYEQYF
NA	NA	TRBV18	TRBJ1-1	TGTGCCAGCTCACCAGGGCTCGGGGGTGGCACTGAAGCTTTCTTT	CASSPGLGGGTEAFF
TRBD1	NA	TRBV7-8	TRBJ2-5	TGTGCCAGCAGCCAGACAGGGGGCCAAGAGACCCAGTACTTC	CASSQTGGQETQYF
NA	NA	TRBV11-2	TRBJ1-6	TGTGCCAGCAGCCTGAGAGGGCTTAATTCACCCCTCCACTTT	CASSLRGLNSPLHF
TRBD1	NA	TRBV4-3	TRBJ1-1	TGCGCCAGCAGCCAAGACTGGGACAGGGTAGCTGAAGCTTTCTTT	CASSQDWDRVAEAFF
NA	NA	TRBV15	TRBJ1-2	TGTGCCACCAGCAGAGATCTCGGGAAGGGCTACACCTTC	CATSRDLGKGYTF
NA	once	TRBV6-5	TRBJ1-1	TGTGCCAGCAGTTACACTTATTTACAGGGTGAAGCTTTCTTT	CASSYTYLQGEAFF
NA	NA	TRBV9	TRBJ2-1	TGTGCCAGCAGCGTACATGCTCGGGGGAATGAGCAGTTCTTC	CASSVHARGNEQFF
TRBD1	NA	TRBV18	TRBJ1-2	TGTGCCAGCTCACCAGGAGGGGGCTTCTATGGCTACACCTTC	CASSPGGGFYGYTF
NA	NA	TRBV11-2	TRBJ2-2	TGTGCCAGCAGCCGAGGCAGGGTAAACACCGGGGAGCTGTTTTTT	CASSRGRVNTGELFF
TRBD1	NA	TRBV29-1	TRBJ1-2	TGCAGCGTATCGGACAGGGGGCGAGGTGGCTACACCTTC	CSVSDRGRGGYTF
NA	NA	TRBV7-2	TRBJ2-7	TGTGCCAGCAGCTTACAGGGGCTCGAGCAGTACTTC	CASSLQGLEQYF
TRBD1	NA	TRBV2	TRBJ1-1	TGTGCCAGTAGGGGGCAATTGAACACTGAAGCTTTCTTT	CASRGQLNTEAFF
NA	NA	TRBV19	TRBJ2-1	TGTGCCAGTAGTACCGCCCGAGCGGCGTCGTACAATGAGCAGTTCTTC	CASSTARAASYNEQFF
NA	few	TRBV19	TRBJ2-2	TGTGCCAGTAGACGATCACTCGGGGTCTCCGGGGAGCTGTTTTTT	CASRRSLGVSGELFF
NA	NA	TRBV4-3	TRBJ2-4	TGCGCCAGCAGCCAAAATGTGCGGGGGCCCCAAAACATTCAGTACTTC	CASSQNVRGPQNIQYF
TRBD1	NA	TRBV7-2	TRBJ1-4	TGTGCCAGCAGCCTGAGGTGGACAGGGGGCAGTGAAAAACTGTTTTTT	CASSLRWTGGSEKLFF
NA	NA	TRBV9	TRBJ2-5	TGTGCCAGCAGCCCCCAGGGTTCTCAAGAGACCCAGTACTTC	CASSPQGSQETQYF
TRBD2	NA	TRBV9	TRBJ2-1	TGTGCCAGCAGCGTTTCAGCGGGGAAGTCGAATGAGCAGTTCTTC	CASSVSAGKSNEQFF
NA	NA	TRBV9	TRBJ1-3	TGTGCCAGCAGCAAGTGGCCGACTGCGGGCTCTGGAAACACCATATATTTT	CASSKWPTAGSGNTIYF